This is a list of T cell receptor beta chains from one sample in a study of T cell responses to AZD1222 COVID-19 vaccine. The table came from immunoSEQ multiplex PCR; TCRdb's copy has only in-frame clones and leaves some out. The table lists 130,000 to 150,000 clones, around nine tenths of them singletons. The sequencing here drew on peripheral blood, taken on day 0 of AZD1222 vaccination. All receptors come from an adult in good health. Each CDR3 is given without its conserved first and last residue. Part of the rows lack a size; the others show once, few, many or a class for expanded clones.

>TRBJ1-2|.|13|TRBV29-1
SVLPDGSANYGYT
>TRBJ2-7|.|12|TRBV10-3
AISFGTGVYEQY
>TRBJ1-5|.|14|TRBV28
ASSFRVSTAQWPQH
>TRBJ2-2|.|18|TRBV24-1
ATSDSGPGGSGRALGELF
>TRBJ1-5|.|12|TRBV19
ASDRLGSNQPQH
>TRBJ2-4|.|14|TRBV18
ASSPPSRLAKNIQY
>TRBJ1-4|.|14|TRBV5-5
ASSLDRIATNEKLF
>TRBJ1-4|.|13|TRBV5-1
ASSQQDGQTEKLF
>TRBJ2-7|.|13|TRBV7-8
ASSLVLASSYEQY
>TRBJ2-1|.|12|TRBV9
ASSVGPGRNEQF
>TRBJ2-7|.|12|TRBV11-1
ASSRTFEGDEQY
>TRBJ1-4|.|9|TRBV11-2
ASSLGGGLF
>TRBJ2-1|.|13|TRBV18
ASSPLSGSLGEQF
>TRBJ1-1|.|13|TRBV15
ATSRDLSVNTEAF
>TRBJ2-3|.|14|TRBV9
ASSVDRGPTTDTQY
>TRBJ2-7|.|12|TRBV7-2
ASETPRGPYEQY
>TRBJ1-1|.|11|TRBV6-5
AIHRRENTEAF
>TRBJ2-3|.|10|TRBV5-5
ASSLDRDTQY
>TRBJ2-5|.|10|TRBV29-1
SFFRYQETQY
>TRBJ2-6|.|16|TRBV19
ASSIGDRGLLGANVLT
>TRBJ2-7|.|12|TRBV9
ASSVDGSTDEQY
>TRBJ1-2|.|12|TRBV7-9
ASSPRGVPYGYT
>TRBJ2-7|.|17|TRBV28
ASSPPGWDRVKFSYEQY
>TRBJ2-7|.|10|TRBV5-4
ASSLPNYEQY
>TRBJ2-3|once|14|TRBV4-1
ASSDLPRDPTDTQY
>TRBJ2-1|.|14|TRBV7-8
ASSLARLADYNEQF
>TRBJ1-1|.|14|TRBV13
ASSRLSGTLNTEAF
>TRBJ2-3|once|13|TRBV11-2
ASTGPAGGTDTQY
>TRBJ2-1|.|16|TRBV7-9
ASSLKEGSNRFYNEQF
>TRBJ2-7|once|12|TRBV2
ASSAASGSYEQY
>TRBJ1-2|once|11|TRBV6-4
ASSPGTGYGYT
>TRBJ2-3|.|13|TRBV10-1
ASSEMVSNTDTQY
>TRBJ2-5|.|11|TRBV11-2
ASSLSFQETQY
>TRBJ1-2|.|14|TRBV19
ASSPSGLQKNYGYT
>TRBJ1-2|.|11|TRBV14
ASSRRGRGGYT
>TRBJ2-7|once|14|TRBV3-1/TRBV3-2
ASSHLGRQGVYEQY
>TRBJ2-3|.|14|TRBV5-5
ASSLWDRVITDTQY
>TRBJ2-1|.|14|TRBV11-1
ASSLLAGVHYNEQF
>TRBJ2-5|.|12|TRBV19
ASHRTGTGETQY
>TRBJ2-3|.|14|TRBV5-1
ASSLAIAGFTDTQY
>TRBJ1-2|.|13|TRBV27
ASSTIRQGIAGYT
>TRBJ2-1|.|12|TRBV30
AWSGRSSYNEQF
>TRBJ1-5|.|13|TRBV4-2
ASSRNTGVGQPQH
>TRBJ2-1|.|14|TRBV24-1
ATSSTASGGPNEQF
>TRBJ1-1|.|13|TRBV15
ATSRDRWGNIEAF
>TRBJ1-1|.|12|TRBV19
ASSISTSNTEAF
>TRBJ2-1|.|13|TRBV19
ASSQWASGKGEQF
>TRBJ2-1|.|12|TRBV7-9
ASIGTAGDREQF
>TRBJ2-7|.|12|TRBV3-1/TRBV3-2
ASSQAAGSYEQY
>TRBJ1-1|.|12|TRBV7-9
ASSLYTGNTEAF
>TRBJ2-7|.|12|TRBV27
ASSSSGRAYEQY
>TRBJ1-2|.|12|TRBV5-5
ASSSPRGPYGYT
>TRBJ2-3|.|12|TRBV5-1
ASSLGQGLDTQY
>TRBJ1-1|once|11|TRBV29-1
SVDNSMNTEAF
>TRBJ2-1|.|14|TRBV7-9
ASSRGTGASYNEQF
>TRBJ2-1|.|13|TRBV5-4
ASSLGTGSYNEQF
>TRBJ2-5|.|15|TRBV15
ATSNDPVGLAQETQY